This T cell receptor (beta chain) emerged from a study of blood T cells in healthy people across ages. Study conclusions and caveats: A roughly linear age-dependent decrease characterized TCR beta diversity per million T cells.

Comments on this clonotype: Its specificity is unknown.

The second PCR ran about 7 to 12 cycles with a sample-barcoded 5' primer and J-beta primers. TCRdb re-analysed the 5' RACE reads in MiXCR, keeping a single row per CDR3 protein. The sample includes roughly 560,000 distinct CDR3 sequences, 24% seen only once; the top ten take roughly 9.4%. The CDR3 has 12 residues. V shed 2 bases and J shed 5 bases, with 6 bases lying between them. The germline V gene has CDR1 LGHDT and CDR2 YNNKEL (reference sequence). The same sample was also studied in work on T cells of mothers and their children. That work states: Slightly higher overlap, not significant, was seen in related mother-child pairs than in unrelated pairs.

This TCR was sampled from a boy aged 10-17 years in good health. The sample taken for sequencing was blood. The rearrangement uses TRBV3-1 and TRBJ2-5; no clear D. CDR3 region: CASSQTEETQYF. In DNA, the CDR3 is TGTGCCAGCAGCCAAACGGAGGAGACCCAGTACTTC.